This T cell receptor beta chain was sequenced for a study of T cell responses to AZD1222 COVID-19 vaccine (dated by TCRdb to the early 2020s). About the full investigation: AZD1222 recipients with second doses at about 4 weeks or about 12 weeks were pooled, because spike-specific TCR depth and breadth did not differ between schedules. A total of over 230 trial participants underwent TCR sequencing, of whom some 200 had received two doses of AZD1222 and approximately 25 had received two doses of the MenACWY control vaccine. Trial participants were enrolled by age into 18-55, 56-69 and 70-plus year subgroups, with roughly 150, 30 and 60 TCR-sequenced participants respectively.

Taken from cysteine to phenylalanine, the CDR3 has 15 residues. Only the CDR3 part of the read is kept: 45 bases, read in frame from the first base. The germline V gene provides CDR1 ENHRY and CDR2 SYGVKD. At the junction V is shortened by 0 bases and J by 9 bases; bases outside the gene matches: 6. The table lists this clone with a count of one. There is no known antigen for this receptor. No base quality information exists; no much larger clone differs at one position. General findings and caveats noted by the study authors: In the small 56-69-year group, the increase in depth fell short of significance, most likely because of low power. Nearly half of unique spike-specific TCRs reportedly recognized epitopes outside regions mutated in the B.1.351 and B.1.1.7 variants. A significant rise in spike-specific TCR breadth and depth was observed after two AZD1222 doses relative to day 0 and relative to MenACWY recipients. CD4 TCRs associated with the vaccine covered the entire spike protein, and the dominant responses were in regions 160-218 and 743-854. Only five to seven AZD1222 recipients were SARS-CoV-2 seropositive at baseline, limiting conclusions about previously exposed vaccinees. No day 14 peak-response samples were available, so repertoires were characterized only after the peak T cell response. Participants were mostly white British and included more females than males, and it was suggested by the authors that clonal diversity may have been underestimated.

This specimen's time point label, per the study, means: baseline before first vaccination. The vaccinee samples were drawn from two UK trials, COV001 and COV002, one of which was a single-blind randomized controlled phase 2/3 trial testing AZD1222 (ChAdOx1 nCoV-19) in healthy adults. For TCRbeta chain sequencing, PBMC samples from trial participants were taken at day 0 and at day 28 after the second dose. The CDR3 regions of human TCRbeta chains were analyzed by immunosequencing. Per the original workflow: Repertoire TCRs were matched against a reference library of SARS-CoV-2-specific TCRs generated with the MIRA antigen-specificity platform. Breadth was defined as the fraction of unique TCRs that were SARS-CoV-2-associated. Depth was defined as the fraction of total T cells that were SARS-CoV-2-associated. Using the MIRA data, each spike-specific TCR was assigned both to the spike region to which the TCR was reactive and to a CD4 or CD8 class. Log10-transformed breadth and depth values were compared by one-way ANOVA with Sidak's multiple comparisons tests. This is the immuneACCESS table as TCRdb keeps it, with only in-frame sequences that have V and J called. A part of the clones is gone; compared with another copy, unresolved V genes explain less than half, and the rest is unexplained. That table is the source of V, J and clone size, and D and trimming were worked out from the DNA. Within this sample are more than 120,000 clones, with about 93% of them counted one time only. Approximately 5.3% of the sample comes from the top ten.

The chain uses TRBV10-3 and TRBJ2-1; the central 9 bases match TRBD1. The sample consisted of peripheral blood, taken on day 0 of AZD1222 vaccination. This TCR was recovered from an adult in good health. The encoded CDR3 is CAISESRDRAAEQFF. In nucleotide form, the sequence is TGTGCCATCAGTGAGTCCCGGGACAGGGCGGCTGAGCAGTTCTTC.